Listed here are 2 T cell receptor beta chains from one sample, sequenced in a study of blood T cell repertoires in COVID-19 (dated by TCRdb to 2020 to 2021). Library construction relied on the immunoSEQ multiplex PCR assay. Held by TCRdb, this immuneACCESS table contains in-frame sequences only and omits some clones. Under half of the omission traces to an unresolved V gene where checked; the cause of the rest is unknown. The table for this sample lists almost 200,000 clones; 89% of them were counted only once. Together, the top ten hold 7.5% to 10% of the sample. The specimen sequenced was PBMCs or T cells enriched from blood (not recorded which). These receptors all come from a woman aged 18-29 years who had recovered from COVID-19.

This clone has a single count. J is TRBJ2-7 and V is TRBV6-2 or TRBV6-3; possibly TRBD2 for D (5 bases). CDR3 length equals 13 residues. The V and J ends lost 2 bases and 3 bases respectively, with 8 bases between them. CDR1 is MNHEY and CDR2 is SVGEGT in the germline V gene. The CDR3: CASSYGRIYEQYF. In DNA form, the CDR3 reads TGTGCCAGCAGTTACGGGAGAATCTACGAGCAGTACTTC.

This chain links TRBV7-3 with TRBJ2-5; 7 nucleotides agree with TRBD2. The CDR3 runs to 15 residues. V dropped 1 base and J dropped 4; count of bases not matched to a gene: 6. The germline V gene has CDR1 SGHTA and CDR2 FQGTGA. The CDR3 is CASSLSGGGPETQYF. The CDR3, as DNA: TGTGCCAGCAGCTTAAGTGGGGGAGGGCCAGAGACCCAGTACTTC.